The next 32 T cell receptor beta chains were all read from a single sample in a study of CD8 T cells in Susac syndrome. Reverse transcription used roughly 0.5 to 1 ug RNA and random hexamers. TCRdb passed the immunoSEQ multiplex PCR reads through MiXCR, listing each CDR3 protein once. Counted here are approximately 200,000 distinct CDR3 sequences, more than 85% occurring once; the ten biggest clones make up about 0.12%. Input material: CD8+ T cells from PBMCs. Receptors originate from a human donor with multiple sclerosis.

The CDR3 loop is CASSLRASGRQETQYF. The CDR3 coding sequence is TGTGCCAGCAGTTTACGGGCTAGCGGGAGGCAAGAGACCCAGTACTTC. J is TRBJ2-5 and V is TRBV27; 11 bases are a match to TRBD2. Per the germline V gene, CDR1 is MNHEY and CDR2 is SMNVEV (reference sequence). The trim removed 2 bases at V and 2 bases at J, leaving 4 bases unmatched. The CDR3 covers 16 residues.

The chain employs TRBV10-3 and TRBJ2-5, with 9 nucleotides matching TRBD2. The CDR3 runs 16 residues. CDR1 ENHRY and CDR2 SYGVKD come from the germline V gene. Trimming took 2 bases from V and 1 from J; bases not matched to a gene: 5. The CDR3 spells CAISEGLARPQETQYF. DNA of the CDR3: TGTGCCATCAGTGAGGGACTAGCGCGACCCCAAGAGACCCAGTACTTC.

CDR3 amino acids: CSVGDHRVVNTEAFF. As DNA, the CDR3 is TGCAGCGTGGGTGATCACAGGGTAGTGAACACTGAAGCTTTCTTT. This rearrangement joins TRBV29-1 to TRBJ1-1; weak D call: TRBD1 (6 bases). Trimming stripped 6 bases from V and 0 bases from J, with 17 bases between. This CDR3 is built from 15 residues. CDR1 and CDR2 from the germline V gene are SQVTM and ANQGSEA.

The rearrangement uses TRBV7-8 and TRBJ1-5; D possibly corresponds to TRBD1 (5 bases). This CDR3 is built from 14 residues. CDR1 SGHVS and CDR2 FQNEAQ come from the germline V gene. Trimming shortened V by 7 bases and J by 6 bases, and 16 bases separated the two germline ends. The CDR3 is CASTPGGVGQPQHF. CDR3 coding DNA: TGTGCCAGCACCCCCGGAGGGGTAGGTCAGCCCCAGCATTTT.

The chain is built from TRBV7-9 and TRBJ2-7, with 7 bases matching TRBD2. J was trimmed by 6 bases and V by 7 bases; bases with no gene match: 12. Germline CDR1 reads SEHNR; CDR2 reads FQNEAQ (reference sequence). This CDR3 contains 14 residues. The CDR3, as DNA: TGTGCCAGCAACCCGGGACTACAGTCGGGCGAGCAGTACTTC. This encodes CASNPGLQSGEQYF.

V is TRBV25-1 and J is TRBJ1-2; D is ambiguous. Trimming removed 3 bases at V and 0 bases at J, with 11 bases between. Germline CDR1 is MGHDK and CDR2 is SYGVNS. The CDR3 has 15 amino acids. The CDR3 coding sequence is TGTGCCAGCAGTGATTACCGGGGTTCTAACTATGGCTACACCTTC. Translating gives CASSDYRGSNYGYTF.

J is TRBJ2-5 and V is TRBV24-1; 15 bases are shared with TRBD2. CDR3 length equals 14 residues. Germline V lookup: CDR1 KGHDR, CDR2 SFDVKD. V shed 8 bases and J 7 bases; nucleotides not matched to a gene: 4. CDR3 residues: CATKGTSGRWTQYF. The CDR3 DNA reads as TGTGCCACCAAAGGGACTAGCGGGAGGTGGACCCAGTACTTC.

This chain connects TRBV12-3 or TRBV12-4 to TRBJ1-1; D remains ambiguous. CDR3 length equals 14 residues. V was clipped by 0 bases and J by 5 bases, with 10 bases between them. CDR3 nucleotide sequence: TGTGCCAGCAGTTTAGCTGTGGTGGGGACTGAAGCTTTCTTT. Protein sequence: CASSLAVVGTEAFF.

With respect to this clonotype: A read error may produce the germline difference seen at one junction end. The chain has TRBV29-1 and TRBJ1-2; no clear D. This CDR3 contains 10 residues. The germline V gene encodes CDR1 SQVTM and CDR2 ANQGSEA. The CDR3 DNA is TGCAGCGCCCTGCAAGACAAAATCGGCTTC. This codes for CSALQDKIGF.

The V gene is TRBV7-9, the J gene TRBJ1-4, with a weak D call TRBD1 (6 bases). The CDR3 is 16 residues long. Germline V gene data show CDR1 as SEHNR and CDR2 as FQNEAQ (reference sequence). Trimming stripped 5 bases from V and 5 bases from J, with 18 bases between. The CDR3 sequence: CASSGGDTGRNEKLFF. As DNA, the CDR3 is TGTGCCAGCAGCGGCGGGGACACGGGTAGGAATGAAAAACTGTTTTTT.

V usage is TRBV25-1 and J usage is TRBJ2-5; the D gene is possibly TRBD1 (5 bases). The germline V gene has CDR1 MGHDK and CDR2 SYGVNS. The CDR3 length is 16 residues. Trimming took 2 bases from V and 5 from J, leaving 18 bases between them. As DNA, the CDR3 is TGTGCCAGCAGTGAAATCCTCCAGGGTCAAAGGGAGACCCAGTACTTC. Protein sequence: CASSEILQGQRETQYF. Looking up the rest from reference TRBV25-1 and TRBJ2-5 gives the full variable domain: EADIYQTPRYLVIGTGKKITLECSQTMGHDKMYWYQQDPGMELHLIHYSYGVNSTEKGDLSSESTVSRIRTEHFPLTLESARPSHTSQYLCASSEILQGQRETQYFGPGTRLLVL.

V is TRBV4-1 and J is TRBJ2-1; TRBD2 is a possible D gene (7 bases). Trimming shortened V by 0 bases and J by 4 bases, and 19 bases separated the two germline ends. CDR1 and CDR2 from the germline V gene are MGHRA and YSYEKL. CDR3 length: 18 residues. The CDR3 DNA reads TGCGCCAGCAGCCAAGATCAGGGGAGGGAGTGGGAATACAATGAGCAGTTCTTC. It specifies CASSQDQGREWEYNEQFF.

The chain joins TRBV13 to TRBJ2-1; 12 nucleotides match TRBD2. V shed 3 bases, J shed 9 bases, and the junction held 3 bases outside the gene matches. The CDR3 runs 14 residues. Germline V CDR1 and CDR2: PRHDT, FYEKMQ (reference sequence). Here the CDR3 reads CASSFSLAGGEQFF. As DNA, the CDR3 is TGTGCCAGCAGCTTTTCACTAGCGGGGGGTGAGCAGTTCTTC.

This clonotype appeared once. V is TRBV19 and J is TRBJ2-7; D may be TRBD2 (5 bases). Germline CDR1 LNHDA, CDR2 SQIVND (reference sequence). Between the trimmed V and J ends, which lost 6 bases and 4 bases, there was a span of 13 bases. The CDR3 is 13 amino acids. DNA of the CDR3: TGTGCCAGTAGCCCTGGGAGCTATTACGAGCAGTACTTC. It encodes CASSPGSYYEQYF.

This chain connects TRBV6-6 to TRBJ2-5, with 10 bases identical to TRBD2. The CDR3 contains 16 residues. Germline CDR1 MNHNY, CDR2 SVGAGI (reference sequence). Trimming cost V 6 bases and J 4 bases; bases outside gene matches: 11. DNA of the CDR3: TGTGCCAGCAGATCACTAGCGGGACGTGGGGGAGAGACCCAGTACTTC. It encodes CASRSLAGRGGETQYF.

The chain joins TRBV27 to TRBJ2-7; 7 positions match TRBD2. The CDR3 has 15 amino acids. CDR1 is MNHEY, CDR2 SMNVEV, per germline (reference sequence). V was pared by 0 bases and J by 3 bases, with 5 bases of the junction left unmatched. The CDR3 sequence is CASSLSTAGLYEQYF. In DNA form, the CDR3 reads TGTGCCAGCAGTTTATCGACAGCGGGACTCTACGAGCAGTACTTC.

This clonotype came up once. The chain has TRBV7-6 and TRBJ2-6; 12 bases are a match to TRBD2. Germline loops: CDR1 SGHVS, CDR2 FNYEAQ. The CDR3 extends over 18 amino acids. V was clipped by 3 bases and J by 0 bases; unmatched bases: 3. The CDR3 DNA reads TGTGCCAGCAGCTTTCGACTAGCGGGAGTCTCTGGGGCCAACGTCCTGACTTTC. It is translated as CASSFRLAGVSGANVLTF.

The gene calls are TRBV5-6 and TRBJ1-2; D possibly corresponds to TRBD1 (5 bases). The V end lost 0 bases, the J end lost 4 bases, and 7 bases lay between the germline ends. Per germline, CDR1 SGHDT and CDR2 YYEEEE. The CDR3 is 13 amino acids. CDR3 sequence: CASSLVRAYGYTF. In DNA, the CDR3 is TGTGCCAGCAGCTTGGTCAGGGCCTATGGCTACACCTTC. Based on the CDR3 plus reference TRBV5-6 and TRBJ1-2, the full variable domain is DAGVTQSPTHLIKTRGQQVTLRCSPKSGHDTVSWYQQALGQGPQFIFQYYEEEERQRGNFPDRFSGHQFPNYSSELNVNALLLGDSALYLCASSLVRAYGYTFGSGTRLTVV.

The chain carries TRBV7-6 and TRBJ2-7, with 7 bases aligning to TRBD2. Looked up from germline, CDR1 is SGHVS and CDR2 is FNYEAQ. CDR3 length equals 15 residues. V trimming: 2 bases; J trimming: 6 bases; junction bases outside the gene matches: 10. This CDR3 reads CASSLLGEGPGEQYF. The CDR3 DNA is TGTGCCAGCAGCTTATTGGGGGAGGGCCCCGGCGAGCAGTACTTC.

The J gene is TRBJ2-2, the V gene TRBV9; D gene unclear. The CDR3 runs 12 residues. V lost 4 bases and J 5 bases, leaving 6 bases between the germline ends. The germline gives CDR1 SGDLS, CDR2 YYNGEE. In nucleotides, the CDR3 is TGTGCCAGCAGCTCAGAGACCGGGGAGCTGTTTTTT. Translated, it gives CASSSETGELFF.

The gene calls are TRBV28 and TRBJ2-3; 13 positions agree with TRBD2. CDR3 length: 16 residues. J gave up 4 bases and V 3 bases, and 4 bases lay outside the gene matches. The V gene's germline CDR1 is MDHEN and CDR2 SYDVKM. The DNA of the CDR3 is TGTGCCAGCAGTTTCAGGACTAGCGGGAGCGCAGATACGCAGTATTTT. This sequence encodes CASSFRTSGSADTQYF.

This CDR3 is CASGLVPVSGQGVVLSYEQYF. DNA for the CDR3: TGTGCTAGTGGTTTGGTACCGGTGTCCGGACAGGGAGTTGTCCTCTCCTACGAGCAGTACTTC. The rearrangement uses TRBV12-5 and TRBJ2-7; 8 bases match TRBD1. J was trimmed by 0 bases and V by 0 bases; bases with no gene match: 19. Germline V lookup: CDR1 LGHNT, CDR2 FRNRAP. CDR3 length: 21 amino acids.

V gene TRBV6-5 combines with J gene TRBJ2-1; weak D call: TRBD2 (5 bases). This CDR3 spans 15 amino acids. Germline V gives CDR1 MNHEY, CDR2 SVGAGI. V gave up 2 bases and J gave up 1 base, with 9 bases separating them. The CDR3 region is CASSYGSLSYNEQFF. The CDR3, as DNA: TGTGCCAGCAGTTACGGGAGCCTATCCTACAATGAGCAGTTCTTC.

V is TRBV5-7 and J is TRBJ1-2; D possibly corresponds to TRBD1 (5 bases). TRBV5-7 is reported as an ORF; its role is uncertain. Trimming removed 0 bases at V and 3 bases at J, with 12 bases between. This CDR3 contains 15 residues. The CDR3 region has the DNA TGTGCCAGCAGCTTGGCCCCAGGGTGTGACTATGGCTACACCTTC. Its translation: CASSLAPGCDYGYTF.

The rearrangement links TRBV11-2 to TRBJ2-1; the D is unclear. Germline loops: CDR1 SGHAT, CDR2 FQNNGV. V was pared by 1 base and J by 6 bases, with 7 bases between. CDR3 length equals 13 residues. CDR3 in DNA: TGTGCCAGCAGCTTAGTAGGGTTCAATGAGCAGTTCTTC. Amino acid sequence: CASSLVGFNEQFF.

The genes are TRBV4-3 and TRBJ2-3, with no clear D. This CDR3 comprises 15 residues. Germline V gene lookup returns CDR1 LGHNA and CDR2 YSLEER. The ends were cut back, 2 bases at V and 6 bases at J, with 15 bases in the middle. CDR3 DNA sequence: TGCGCCAGCAGCCAACGCAGCCCCAACGGGGATACGCAGTATTTT. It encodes CASSQRSPNGDTQYF.

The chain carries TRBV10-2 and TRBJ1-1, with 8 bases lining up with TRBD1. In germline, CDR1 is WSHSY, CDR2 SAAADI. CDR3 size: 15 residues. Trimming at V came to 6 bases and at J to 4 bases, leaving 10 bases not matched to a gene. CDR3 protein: CASRGTGKESTEAFF. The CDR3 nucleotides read TGCGCCAGCAGAGGGACAGGAAAGGAGAGCACTGAAGCTTTCTTT.

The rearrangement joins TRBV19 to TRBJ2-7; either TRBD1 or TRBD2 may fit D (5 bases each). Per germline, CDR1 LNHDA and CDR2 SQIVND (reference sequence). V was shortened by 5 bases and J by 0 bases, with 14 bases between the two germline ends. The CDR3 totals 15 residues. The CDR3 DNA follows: TGTGCCAGTAGTCGGGACCGAGGCACCTCCTACGAGCAGTACTTC. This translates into CASSRDRGTSYEQYF. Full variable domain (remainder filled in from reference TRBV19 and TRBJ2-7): DGGITQSPKYLFRKEGQNVTLSCEQNLNHDAMYWYRQDPGQGLRLIYYSQIVNDFQKGDIAEGYSVSREKKESFPLTVTSAQKNPTAFYLCASSRDRGTSYEQYFGPGTRLTVT.

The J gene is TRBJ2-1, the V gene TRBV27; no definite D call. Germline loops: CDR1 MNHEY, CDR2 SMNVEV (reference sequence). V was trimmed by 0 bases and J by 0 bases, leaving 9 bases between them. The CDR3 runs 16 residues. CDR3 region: CASSLSFLSSYNEQFF. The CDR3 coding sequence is TGTGCCAGCAGTTTATCCTTCCTAAGCTCCTACAATGAGCAGTTCTTC.

The CDR3 loop is CASSQGLGSGQPQHF. The CDR3 coding sequence is TGTGCCAGCAGCCAAGGCCTCGGGAGCGGGCAGCCCCAGCATTTT. V gene TRBV4-2 combines with J gene TRBJ1-5; no definite D call. The V end was cut by 1 base, the J end by 7 bases, with 14 bases between. This CDR3 spans 15 amino acids. Germline loops: CDR1 LGHNA, CDR2 YNFKEQ.

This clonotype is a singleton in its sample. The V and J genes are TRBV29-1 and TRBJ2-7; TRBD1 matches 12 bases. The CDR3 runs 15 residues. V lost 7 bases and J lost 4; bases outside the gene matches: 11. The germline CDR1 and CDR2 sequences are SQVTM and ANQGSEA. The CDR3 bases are TGCAGCGCCTACGGTGGGGACAGGGGGCGGTACGAGCAGTACTTC. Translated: CSAYGGDRGRYEQYF.

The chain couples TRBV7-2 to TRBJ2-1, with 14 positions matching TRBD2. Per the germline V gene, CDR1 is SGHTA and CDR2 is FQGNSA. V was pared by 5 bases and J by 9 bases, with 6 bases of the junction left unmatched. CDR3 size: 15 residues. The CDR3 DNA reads TGTGCCAGCAGCGGGACTAGCGGGAGAGGCGGTGAGCAGTTCTTC. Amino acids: CASSGTSGRGGEQFF.